This TCR beta chain appears in the sequencing data of a study of coeliac disease. The germline V gene encodes CDR1 LNHDA and CDR2 SQIVND (reference sequence). The CDR3 contains 15 residues. V lost 9 bases and J lost 4; bases outside the gene matches: 11. Sequencing used one aliquot of fewer than 650,000 cells per fraction. Clones were read by immunoSEQ multiplex PCR, and TCRdb kept only the in-frame ones, dropping some. The profile shows 2,500 to 3,500 clones, approximately 75% of them singletons. The chain couples TRBV19 to TRBJ2-2; 7 bases match TRBD2. Sequenced: lymphocytes from the gut lamina propria. The origin of this receptor is a man older than 75 without celiac disease. Here the CDR3 reads CASSYGGGITGELFF. The DNA for the CDR3 is TGTGCCAGCTCGTACGGGGGAGGGATCACCGGGGAGCTGTTTTTT. The complete variable domain, with remaining parts taken from reference TRBV19 and TRBJ2-2, reads DGGITQSPKYLFRKEGQNVTLSCEQNLNHDAMYWYRQDPGQGLRLIYYSQIVNDFQKGDIAEGYSVSREKKESFPLTVTSAQKNPTAFYLCASSYGGGITGELFFGEGSRLTVL.